A few counts support the clone carrying this T cell receptor (beta chain). This record belongs to a study of T-cell reconstitution after alpha-beta-depleted transplantation in children. The germline gives CDR1 SGHRS, CDR2 YFSETQ. The CDR3 loop spans 16 amino acids. V dropped 2 bases and J dropped 6 bases, with 17 bases sitting between them. The authors prepared the TCRbeta library with unique molecular identifiers. TCRdb recomputed calls from the PCR reads with MiXCR, one row per CDR3 protein. The data hold about a million distinct CDR3 sequences, with about 29% observed a single time. The sequencing used PBMCs, mostly from graft donor cells, collected 360 days after TCRalphabeta/CD19-depleted stem cell transplant. The genes are TRBV5-1 and TRBJ2-2; either TRBD1 or TRBD2 may supply D (5 bases each). This sequence was found in a boy younger than two who had a stem cell transplant for SCID, so the T cells may come from the graft donor. The CDR3 DNA follows: TGCGCCAGCAGCTTAGGGACGGGCAAACCGGCCGGGGAGCTGTTTTTT. Translating it yields CASSLGTGKPAGELFF.